These 18 T cell receptor beta chains were all obtained from the same sample, sequenced in a study of CD8+ T cells in alopecia areata. The sequencing template was cDNA reverse transcribed from extracted RNA. Sequenced by immunoSEQ multiplex PCR; TCRdb stores in-frame clones only, minus some. The sample consists of 250,000 or so clones, roughly two thirds of them appearing once. Sequenced material: CD4+ T cells sorted from blood, taken at week 0. These receptors originate from a human donor with alopecia areata.

The chain has TRBV6-5 and TRBJ2-5; D not certain. This CDR3 is built from 13 residues. Germline V gives CDR1 MNHEY, CDR2 SVGAGI. Trimming left V 6 bases short and J 5 bases short, with 13 bases between. CDR3 residues: CASSIGPKETQYF. In DNA, the CDR3 is TGTGCCAGCAGCATCGGACCAAAGGAGACCCAGTACTTC.

The rearrangement links TRBV30 to TRBJ1-6; D not resolved. This CDR3 is built from 15 residues. From germline, CDR1 is GTSNPN and CDR2 SVGIG (reference sequence). Trimming left V 4 bases short and J 3 bases short, with 13 bases between. The CDR3 loop is CAWKEDVVYNSPLHF. CDR3 nucleotides: TGTGCCTGGAAGGAGGATGTTGTCTATAATTCACCCCTCCACTTT.

The gene calls are TRBV5-1 and TRBJ2-1; D not resolved. This CDR3 is built from 13 residues. The germline CDR1 and CDR2 sequences are SGHRS and YFSETQ. Trimming removed 4 bases from V and 10 bases from J, with 15 bases in between. CDR3 region: CASSTTDRGEQFF. The CDR3 DNA sequence: TGCGCCAGCAGCACTACGGACCGAGGAGAGCAGTTCTTC.

J is TRBJ1-1 and V is TRBV18; D is perhaps TRBD1 (5 bases). Per the germline V gene, CDR1 is KGHSH and CDR2 is LQKENI. The CDR3 runs 12 residues. With 8 bases removed from V and 10 bases from J, the gap between germline ends came to 17 bases. In DNA, the CDR3 is TGTGCCAGCCGTTCCTGGGGGGTCGGAGCTTTCTTT. Amino acids: CASRSWGVGAFF. Complete variable domain (other parts from reference TRBV18 and TRBJ1-1): NAGVMQNPRHLVRRRGQEARLRCSPMKGHSHVYWYRQLPEEGLKFMVYLQKENIIDESGMPKERFSAEFPKEGPSILRIQQVVRGDSAAYFCASRSWGVGAFFGQGTRLTVV.

This clone was seen only a few times. The chain is built from TRBV7-2 and TRBJ2-2; 7 bases map to TRBD1. The CDR3 loop spans 17 amino acids. With V trimmed by 3 bases and J by 0 bases, 7 bases remained unmatched. Germline V gives CDR1 SGHTA, CDR2 FQGNSA. The CDR3 loop reads CASSLDPGQSNTGELFF. In DNA, the CDR3 is TGTGCCAGCAGCTTGGATCCGGGACAGTCGAACACCGGGGAGCTGTTTTTT.

In this sample, this clone turned up once. J is TRBJ2-3 and V is TRBV9; 7 positions match TRBD2. V lost 4 bases, J lost 1 base, and 3 bases stayed unmatched. CDR1 and CDR2 from the germline V gene are SGDLS and YYNGEE. This CDR3 is built from 14 residues. CDR3: CASSTSARTDTQYF. The CDR3 DNA is TGTGCCAGCAGCACTAGCGCCCGCACAGATACGCAGTATTTT. Using reference TRBV9 and TRBJ2-3 for the parts outside the CDR3, the full variable domain is DSGVTQTPKHLITATGQRVTLRCSPRSGDLSVYWYQQSLDQGLQFLIQYYNGEERAKGNILERFSAQQFPDLHSELNLSSLELGDSALYFCASSTSARTDTQYFGPGTRLTVL.

V usage is TRBV2 and J usage is TRBJ1-2; 8 nucleotides match TRBD1. Germline V gene sequence: CDR1 SNHLY, CDR2 FYNNEI. The CDR3 runs 13 residues. With V trimmed by 8 bases and J by 0 bases, 2 bases remained unmatched. CDR3 nucleotide sequence: TGTGCCAGCCTACAGGGGGCTAACTATGGCTACACCTTC. Translated, it gives CASLQGANYGYTF. The full variable domain, in which reference TRBV2 and TRBJ1-2 provide the parts outside the CDR3, is EPEVTQTPSHQVTQMGQEVILRCVPISNHLYFYWYRQILGQKVEFLVSFYNNEISEKSEIFDDQFSVERPDGSNFTLKIRSTKLEDSAMYFCASLQGANYGYTFGSGTRLTVV.

Only a few counts were recorded for this clone. J is TRBJ2-2 and V is TRBV15, with D unresolved. The V gene lost 0 bases and the J gene lost 5 bases, with 1 base spanning the gap. The germline V gene encodes CDR1 LNHNV and CDR2 YYDKDF (reference sequence). The CDR3 has 12 residues. DNA of the CDR3: TGTGCCACCAGCAGAGAGACCGGGGAGCTGTTTTTT. Its translation is CATSRETGELFF.

Worth noting for this clone: A far larger clone is only one base removed, so a read error is likely. This chain joins TRBV7-2 and TRBJ1-1, with D perhaps matching TRBD1 (5 bases). Germline loops: CDR1 SGHTA, CDR2 FQGNSA. V dropped 5 bases and J dropped 1 base, with 8 bases sitting between them. This CDR3 has 13 residues. CDR3 bases: TGTGCCAGCAGCCAAGACAGGAACACTGAAGCTTTCTTT. It translates to CASSQDRNTEAFF.

A single count supports this clone. This sequence joins TRBV14 and TRBJ1-1; weak D call: TRBD1 (6 bases). Germline V CDR1 and CDR2: SGHDN, FVKESK. This CDR3 contains 14 residues. V gave up 4 bases and J gave up 1 base, with 10 bases separating them. The CDR3 sequence is CASSLSTGNTEAFF. CDR3 coding DNA: TGTGCCAGCAGCCTTTCGACAGGGAACACTGAAGCTTTCTTT.

V is TRBV29-1 and J is TRBJ1-1, with a possible D match to TRBD1 (5 bases). Germline lookup yields CDR1 SQVTM and CDR2 ANQGSEA. Trimming removed 6 bases at V and 6 bases at J, with 23 bases between. CDR3 length: 15 amino acids. In nucleotides, the CDR3 is TGCAGCGTACGGGACGATCAACGGGGTTGGGCTGAAGCTTTCTTT. Its protein product is CSVRDDQRGWAEAFF.

Turning to this clone: This same CDR3 is encoded by further DNA sequences in the sample. The chain recombines TRBV30 with TRBJ2-1; tentative D call: TRBD1 (5 bases). CDR3 size: 15 residues. CDR1 GTSNPN and CDR2 SVGIG come from the germline V gene (reference sequence). Trimming stripped 0 bases from V and 2 bases from J, with 11 bases between. CDR3 in DNA: TGTGCCTGGAGTGTACTGGCAGGGACCTACAATGAGCAGTTCTTC. This translates into CAWSVLAGTYNEQFF.

The chain uses TRBV29-1 and TRBJ1-2; TRBD1 matches at 9 bases. Germline loops: CDR1 SQVTM, CDR2 ANQGSEA. J was trimmed by 7 bases and V by 6 bases; bases with no gene match: 12. The CDR3 loop spans 14 amino acids. The CDR3 spells CSVSTTGGSAGYTF. In nucleotides, the CDR3 is TGCAGCGTCTCAACGACAGGGGGTTCGGCTGGCTACACCTTC.

This clone was picked up a small number of times. V usage is TRBV30 and J usage is TRBJ2-2, with 9 bases identical to TRBD1. Germline lookup yields CDR1 GTSNPN and CDR2 SVGIG (reference sequence). Trimming cost V 5 bases and J 1 base; bases outside gene matches: 5. The CDR3 is made up of 15 amino acids. CDR3 DNA: TGTGCCTGGGCCTGGGGACAGGGGAACACCGGGGAGCTGTTTTTT. Its protein product is CAWAWGQGNTGELFF.

This chain links TRBV6-5 with TRBJ2-3; no firm D call. The germline V gene encodes CDR1 MNHEY and CDR2 SVGAGI. CDR3 length: 14 residues. Trimming left V 2 bases short and J 2 bases short, with 8 bases between. Here the CDR3 reads CASSYDGPTDTQYF. The CDR3 DNA reads as TGTGCCAGCAGTTACGACGGTCCCACAGATACGCAGTATTTT.

J is TRBJ2-7 and V is TRBV5-1, with D perhaps assigned TRBD1 or TRBD2 (5 bases each). The CDR3 consists of 14 residues. Deletions cut 6 bases from V and 2 bases from J, with 15 bases between. The V gene's germline CDR1 is SGHRS and CDR2 YFSETQ. CDR3 sequence reads: CASTRGDGTYEQYF. Written as DNA, the CDR3 is TGCGCCAGCACCAGAGGGGACGGAACCTACGAGCAGTACTTC. Full variable domain (missing parts from reference TRBV5-1 and TRBJ2-7): KAGVTQTPRYLIKTRGQQVTLSCSPISGHRSVSWYQQTPGQGLQFLFEYFSETQRNKGNFPGRFSGRQFSNSRSEMNVSTLELGDSALYLCASTRGDGTYEQYFGPGTRLTVT.

The rearrangement uses TRBV6-5 and TRBJ1-1; D unclear. CDR1 is MNHEY, CDR2 SVGAGI, per germline. The CDR3 totals 14 residues. V was shortened by 2 bases and J by 0 bases, with 7 bases between the two germline ends. The CDR3 DNA follows: TGTGCCAGCAGTTACGCGGCGATGAACACTGAAGCTTTCTTT. This sequence encodes CASSYAAMNTEAFF.

This clone was detected a few times. The V and J genes are TRBV9 and TRBJ1-6, with D tentatively TRBD1 (6 bases). Trimming took off 2 bases at V and 4 bases at J, with 19 bases between the two ends. Per the germline V gene, CDR1 is SGDLS and CDR2 is YYNGEE. The length of the CDR3 is 18 residues. The CDR3 bases are TGTGCCAGCAGCGTTGACGTAGGCGGGGGGCAATATAATTCACCCCTCCACTTT. This sequence encodes CASSVDVGGGQYNSPLHF.